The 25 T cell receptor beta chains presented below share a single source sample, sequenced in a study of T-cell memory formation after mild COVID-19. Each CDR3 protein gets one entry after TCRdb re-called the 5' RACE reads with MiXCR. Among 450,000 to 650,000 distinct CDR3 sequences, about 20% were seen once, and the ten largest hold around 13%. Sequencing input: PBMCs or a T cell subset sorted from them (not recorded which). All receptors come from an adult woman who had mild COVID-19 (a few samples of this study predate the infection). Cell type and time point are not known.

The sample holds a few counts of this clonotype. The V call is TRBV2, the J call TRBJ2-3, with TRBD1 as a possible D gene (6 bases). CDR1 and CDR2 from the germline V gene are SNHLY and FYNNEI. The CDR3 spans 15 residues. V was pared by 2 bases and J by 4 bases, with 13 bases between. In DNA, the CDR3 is TGTGCCAGCAGTGAAATGGCAGGGGAACCAGATACGCAGTATTTT. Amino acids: CASSEMAGEPDTQYF.

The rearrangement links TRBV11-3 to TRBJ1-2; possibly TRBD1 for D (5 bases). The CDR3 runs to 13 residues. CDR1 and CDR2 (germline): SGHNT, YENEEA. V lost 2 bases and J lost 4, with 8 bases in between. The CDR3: CASSLRGSYGYTF. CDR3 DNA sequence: TGTGCCAGCAGCTTAAGGGGTAGCTATGGCTACACCTTC.

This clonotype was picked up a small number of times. CDR3 in amino acids: CASSDQGGRYEQYF. CDR3 in DNA: TGTGCCAGCAGCGACCAGGGGGGGAGGTACGAGCAGTACTTC. This chain connects TRBV2 to TRBJ2-7, with D tentatively TRBD1 or TRBD2 (7 bases each). The CDR3 sequence is 14 residues long. V was shortened by 6 bases and J by 4 bases, with 16 bases between the two germline ends. Germline V gene lookup returns CDR1 SNHLY and CDR2 FYNNEI.

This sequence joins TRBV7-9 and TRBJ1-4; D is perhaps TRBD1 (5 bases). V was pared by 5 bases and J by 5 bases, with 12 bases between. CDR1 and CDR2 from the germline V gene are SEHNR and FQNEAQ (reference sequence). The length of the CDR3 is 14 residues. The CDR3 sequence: CASSARDRNEKLFF. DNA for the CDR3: TGTGCCAGCAGCGCCCGGGACCGAAATGAAAAACTGTTTTTT.

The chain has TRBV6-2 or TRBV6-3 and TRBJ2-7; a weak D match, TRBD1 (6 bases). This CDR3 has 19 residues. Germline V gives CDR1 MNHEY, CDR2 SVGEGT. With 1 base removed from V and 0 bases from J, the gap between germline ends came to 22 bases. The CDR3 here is CASSYLIADGQWSSYEQYF. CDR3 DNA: TGTGCCAGCAGTTACTTGATCGCCGATGGACAGTGGAGCTCCTACGAGCAGTACTTC.

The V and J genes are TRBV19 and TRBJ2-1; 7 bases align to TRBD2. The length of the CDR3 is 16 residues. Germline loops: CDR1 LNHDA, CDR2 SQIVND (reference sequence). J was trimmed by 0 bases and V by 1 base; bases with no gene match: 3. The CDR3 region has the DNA TGTGCCAGTAGTATAGTGGGCGGGAGCTCCTACAATGAGCAGTTCTTC. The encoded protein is CASSIVGGSSYNEQFF.

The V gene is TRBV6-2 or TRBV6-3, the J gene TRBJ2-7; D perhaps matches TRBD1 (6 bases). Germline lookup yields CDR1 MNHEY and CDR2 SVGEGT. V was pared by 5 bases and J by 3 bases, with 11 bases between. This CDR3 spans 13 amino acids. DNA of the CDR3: TGTGCCAGCAGTCGATCAGGGGACTACGAGCAGTACTTC. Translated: CASSRSGDYEQYF.

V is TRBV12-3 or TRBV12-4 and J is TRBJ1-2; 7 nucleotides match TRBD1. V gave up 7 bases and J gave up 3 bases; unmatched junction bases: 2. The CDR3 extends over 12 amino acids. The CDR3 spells CASTRGDYGYTF. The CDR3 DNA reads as TGTGCCAGCACCAGGGGGGACTATGGCTACACCTTC.

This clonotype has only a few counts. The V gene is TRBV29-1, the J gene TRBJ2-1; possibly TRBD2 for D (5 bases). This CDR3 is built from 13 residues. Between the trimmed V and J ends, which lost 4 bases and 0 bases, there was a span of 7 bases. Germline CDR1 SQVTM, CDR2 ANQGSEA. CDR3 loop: CSVASGSYNEQFF. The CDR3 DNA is TGCAGCGTTGCAAGCGGCTCCTACAATGAGCAGTTCTTC.

The DNA for the CDR3 is TGTGCCAGCAGATGGAAGCGGGGGGAAGCCTACGAGCAGTACTTC. As protein: CASRWKRGEAYEQYF. The V call is TRBV6-6, the J call TRBJ2-7, with 9 positions matching TRBD2. Germline V lookup: CDR1 MNHNY, CDR2 SVGAGI (reference sequence). This CDR3 is built from 15 residues. Trimming at V came to 6 bases and at J to 2 bases, leaving 8 bases not matched to a gene.

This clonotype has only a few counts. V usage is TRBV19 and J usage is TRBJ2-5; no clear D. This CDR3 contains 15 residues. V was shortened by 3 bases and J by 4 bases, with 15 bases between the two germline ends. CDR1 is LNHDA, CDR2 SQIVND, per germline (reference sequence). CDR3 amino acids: CASSIALGLAETQYF. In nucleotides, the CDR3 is TGTGCCAGTAGTATCGCCCTGGGCTTGGCAGAGACCCAGTACTTC.

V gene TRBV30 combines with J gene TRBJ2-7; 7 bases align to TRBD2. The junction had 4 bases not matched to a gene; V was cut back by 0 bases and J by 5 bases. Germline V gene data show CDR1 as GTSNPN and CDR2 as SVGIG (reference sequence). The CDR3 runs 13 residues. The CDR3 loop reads CAWSVWGGHEQYF. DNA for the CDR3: TGTGCCTGGAGTGTATGGGGGGGACACGAGCAGTACTTC.

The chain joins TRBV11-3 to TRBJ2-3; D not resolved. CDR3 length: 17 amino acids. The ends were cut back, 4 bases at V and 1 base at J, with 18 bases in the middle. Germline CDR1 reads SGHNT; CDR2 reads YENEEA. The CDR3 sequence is CASSWLMASGGTDTQYF. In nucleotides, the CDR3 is TGTGCCAGCAGCTGGTTGATGGCCTCGGGTGGCACAGATACGCAGTATTTT.

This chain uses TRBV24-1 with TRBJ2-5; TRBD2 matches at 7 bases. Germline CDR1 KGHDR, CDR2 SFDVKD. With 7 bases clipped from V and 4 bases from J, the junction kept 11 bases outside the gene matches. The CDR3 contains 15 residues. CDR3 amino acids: CATSTWGREGETQYF. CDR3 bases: TGTGCCACCAGCACTTGGGGCAGGGAGGGAGAGACCCAGTACTTC.

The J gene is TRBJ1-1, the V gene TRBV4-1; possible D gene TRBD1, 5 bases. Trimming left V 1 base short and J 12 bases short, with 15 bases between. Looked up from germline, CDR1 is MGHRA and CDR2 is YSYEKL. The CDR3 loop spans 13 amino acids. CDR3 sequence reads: CASSQGGWVGTFF. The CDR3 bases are TGCGCCAGCAGCCAAGGGGGCTGGGTAGGAACTTTCTTT.

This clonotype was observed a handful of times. The chain's CDR3 is CASRDMGLVTGELFF. CDR3 coding DNA: TGTGCCAGCAGGGATATGGGGCTGGTGACCGGGGAGCTGTTTTTT. The rearrangement uses TRBV6-2 or TRBV6-3 and TRBJ2-2, with D perhaps matching TRBD1 (5 bases). This CDR3 has 15 residues. Germline V gene data show CDR1 as MNHEY and CDR2 as SVGEGT. Between the trimmed V and J ends, which lost 6 bases and 5 bases, there was a span of 16 bases.

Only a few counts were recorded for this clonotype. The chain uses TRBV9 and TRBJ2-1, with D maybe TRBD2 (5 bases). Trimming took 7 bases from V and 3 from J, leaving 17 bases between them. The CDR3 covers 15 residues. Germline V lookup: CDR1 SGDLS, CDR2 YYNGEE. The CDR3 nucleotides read TGTGCCAGCGCCGAAGCGGCAACGAGCTACAATGAGCAGTTCTTC. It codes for CASAEAATSYNEQFF.

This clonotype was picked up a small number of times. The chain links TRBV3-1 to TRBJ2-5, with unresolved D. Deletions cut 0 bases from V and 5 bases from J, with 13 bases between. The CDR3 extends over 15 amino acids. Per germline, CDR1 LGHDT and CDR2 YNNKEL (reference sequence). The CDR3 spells CASSQDPRPTETQYF. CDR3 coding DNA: TGTGCCAGCAGCCAAGATCCTCGCCCGACGGAGACCCAGTACTTC.

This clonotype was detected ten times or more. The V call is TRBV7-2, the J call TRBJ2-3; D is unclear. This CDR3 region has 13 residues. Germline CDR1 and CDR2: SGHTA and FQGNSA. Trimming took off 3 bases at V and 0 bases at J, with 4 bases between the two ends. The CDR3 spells CASSFDSTDTQYF. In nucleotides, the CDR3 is TGTGCCAGCAGCTTTGATAGCACAGATACGCAGTATTTT. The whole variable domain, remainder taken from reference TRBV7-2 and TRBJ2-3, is GAGVSQSPSNKVTEKGKDVELRCDPISGHTALYWYRQSLGQGLEFLIYFQGNSAPDKSGLPSDRFSAERTGGSVSTLTIQRTQQEDSAVYLCASSFDSTDTQYFGPGTRLTVL.

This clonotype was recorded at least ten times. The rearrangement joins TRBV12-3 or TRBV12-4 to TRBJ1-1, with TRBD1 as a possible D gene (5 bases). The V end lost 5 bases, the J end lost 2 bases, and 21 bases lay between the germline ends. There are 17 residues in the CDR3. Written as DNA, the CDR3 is TGTGCCAGCAGTGGTCTTCGACAGAGTACGGGAAACACTGAAGCTTTCTTT. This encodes CASSGLRQSTGNTEAFF.

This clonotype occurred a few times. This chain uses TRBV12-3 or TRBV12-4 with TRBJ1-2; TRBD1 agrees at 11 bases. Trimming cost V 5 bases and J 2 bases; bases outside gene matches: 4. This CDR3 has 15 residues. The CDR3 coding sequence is TGTGCCAGCAGTCCCAGGACAGGGGGCAACTATGGCTACACCTTC. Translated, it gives CASSPRTGGNYGYTF.

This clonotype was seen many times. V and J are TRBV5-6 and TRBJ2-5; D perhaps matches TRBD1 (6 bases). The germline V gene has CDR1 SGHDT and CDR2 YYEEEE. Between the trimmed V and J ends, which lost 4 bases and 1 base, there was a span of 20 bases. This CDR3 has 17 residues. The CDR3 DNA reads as TGTGCCAGCAGCCCCGGGACACTCCGCTGGGCCCAAGAGACCCAGTACTTC. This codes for CASSPGTLRWAQETQYF. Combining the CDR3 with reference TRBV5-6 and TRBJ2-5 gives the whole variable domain DAGVTQSPTHLIKTRGQQVTLRCSPKSGHDTVSWYQQALGQGPQFIFQYYEEEERQRGNFPDRFSGHQFPNYSSELNVNALLLGDSALYLCASSPGTLRWAQETQYFGPGTRLLVL.

Here the CDR3 reads CASSPRTGEGRNTEAFF. The CDR3 DNA sequence: TGCGCCAGCAGCCCGCGGACAGGGGAGGGAAGGAACACTGAAGCTTTCTTT. The chain joins TRBV5-1 to TRBJ1-1, with 9 nucleotides matching TRBD1. The CDR3 totals 17 residues. Germline assignment: CDR1 SGHRS and CDR2 YFSETQ. V lost 4 bases to trimming and J lost 1 base; unmatched junction nucleotides: 11.

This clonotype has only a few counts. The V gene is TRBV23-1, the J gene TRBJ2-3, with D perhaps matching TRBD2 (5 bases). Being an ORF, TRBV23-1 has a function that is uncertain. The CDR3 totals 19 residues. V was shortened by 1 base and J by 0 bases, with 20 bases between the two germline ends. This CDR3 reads CASSQLGFRRAASTDTQYF. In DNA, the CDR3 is TGCGCCAGCAGTCAATTGGGTTTTCGGAGAGCGGCTAGCACAGATACGCAGTATTTT.

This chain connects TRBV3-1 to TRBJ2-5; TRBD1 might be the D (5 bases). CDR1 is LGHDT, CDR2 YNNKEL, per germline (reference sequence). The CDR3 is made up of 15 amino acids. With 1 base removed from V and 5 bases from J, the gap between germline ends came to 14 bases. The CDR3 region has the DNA TGTGCCAGCAGCCAAGGCGAGACAGTAGGGGAGACCCAGTACTTC. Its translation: CASSQGETVGETQYF.